This T cell receptor (beta chain) appears in the sequencing data of a study of cytomegalovirus exposure and HLA in healthy donors (dated by TCRdb to between 2016 and 2019). Looking at the study overall: In an earlier analysis of several hundred of the donors, about 270 Gb of sequence data and 100 million or so unique TCR beta sequences from roughly 180 million T cells were reported. The aim of the study was to test whether cataloging public T cell receptors could identify signatures of past pathogen exposure. All discovery cohort repertoires had been generated using a single sequencing platform. In a later genetic analysis, genome-wide SNP genotypes for about 55% of the roughly 670 donors were used, and that subset was treated as a discovery cohort. Along with the roughly 670-subject first cohort, a separate validation cohort of 120 different subjects was used. Of the roughly 430 genotyped donors, roughly 85% fell in the genetic ancestry cluster associated with self-reported Caucasian donors. The study combined high-throughput TCR immunosequencing, statistical association of individual TCRs with disease status, and machine learning to predict cytomegalovirus infection status. Roughly five DR-DQ haplotypes were treated as single units for association and clustering because of strong linkage in the cohort. In the later analysis, no new phenotypic data were used to find candidate immune exposures; instead, reliance was placed on TCR beta sequences and their occurrence across donors. Class I and class II HLA loci were covered by the typing at four-digit resolution. The number of typed donors differed by locus: roughly 629-640 for A, B, C, DRB1 and DQB1; 500 to 550 for DQA1; about 600 for DPA1; and 400 to 480 for DPB1. The study used immunosequencing to profile the T cell repertoires of approximately 640 subjects and linked those repertoires to cytomegalovirus serostatus. An earlier analysis of fewer than 750 of the donors used high-throughput TCR beta sequencing to judge whether each TCR beta V gene segment behaved as functional or pseudogenic. To study patterns of TCR occurrence, a later analysis re-analyzed previously published TCR beta repertoires from just over 650 donors and added high-resolution HLA genotyping. Roughly 300 gigabases of sequencing data and approximately 80 million unique TCR sequences were included in an early release covering around 650 HLA-typed donors. Among around 400 genotyped donors of the cohort, an average of approximately 240,000 unique TCR beta nucleotide sequences was sequenced per donor, of which approximately 18% were non-productive. Donor age, sex, ethnicity and CMV serostatus were compiled alongside the repertoire data. The study at large found these results: Cytomegalovirus status was reported to be diagnosed by the classifier with high specificity and sensitivity in both the original and validation cohorts. In a later analysis, HLA-associated TCR beta chains showed more clonal expansion and lower generation probabilities than non-associated chains that were equally common. Because HLA typing was missing for some donors at each locus, association tests included only the typed subset. Because counts were too low, roughly 16 rarely observed V segments, including chromosome 9 orphons, were left out of the earlier analysis of a few hundred of the donors. For the cohort, immune exposure information was limited to CMV serostatus. Strong co-occurrence of HLA alleles, especially DR and DQ, made assigning TCR associations to individual alleles difficult. A few of the identified cytomegalovirus-associated TCR beta chains were confirmed in vitro to be specific for cytomegalovirus antigens. Most CMV-associated TCR beta chains appeared to be HLA-restricted in a later analysis, and the HLA associations seemed to be driven largely by CMV exposure. According to a later analysis, TCR association rates differed among HLA loci, with DRB1 alleles showing the most associated TCRs and HLA-C alleles showing the fewest. The sequencing pipeline was judged likely to have produced a cluster of highly shared sequence variants as a technical artifact. A further reported finding was that TCR beta sequences accurately predicted the HLA-A and HLA-B alleles for most subjects in the first cohort. In this cohort, only TCR beta chains were sequenced, and detectable features were limited by the absence of alpha or paired-chain data. Across donors, most TCR sequences were observed very rarely, whereas some public TCRs were present in many individuals. Linkage disequilibrium might explain the correlated functional status among segregating V segments, but an unknown experimental factor could not be ruled out. Roughly uniform sequencing depth across donors was assumed in presence/absence analyses, although this assumption may not hold. In the study, some 180 TCR beta chains were listed as associated with cytomegalovirus. According to a later genetic analysis, donors in an Asian-associated ancestry cluster had fewer N-insertions in productive TCRs than the roughly 660-donor mean. A later analysis reported that several top co-occurrence clusters appeared linked to parvovirus B19, influenza, CMV and Epstein-Barr virus. Broadly in line with IMGT annotations, most TCR beta V segments showed up in productive rearrangements about 87% or about 30% of the time in an earlier analysis of 587 of the donors. The authors suggested that the approach could potentially be generalized to other disease states and immunological phenotypes. In a later genetic analysis, a missense DCLRE1C variant was associated with V-gene and J-gene trimming of TCR beta chains, and the association was replicated in an independent cohort. At a false discovery rate of 0.05, a later analysis linked fewer than 20,000 TCR beta sequences to specific HLA alleles.

Library prep was done by the immunoSEQ multiplex PCR assay. For the multiplex PCR, a mixture combining 60 forward primers for TCR Vbeta segments and 13 reverse primers for TCR Jbeta segments was used. The CDR3 region of rearranged TCR beta genes was amplified from genomic DNA by a multiplex PCR assay. The amplified TCR beta libraries were sequenced on the Illumina HiSeq System as 87-base-pair reads. In the original analysis: A later analysis counted about 80 million unique TCR beta chains across the 650 to 800 repertoires, and 9 million to 14 million of these chains were shared by at least two donors. Raw reads were error-corrected and collapsed into unique sequences with a nearest-neighbor algorithm that merged closely related sequences to remove PCR and sequencing errors. V, D and J gene segments were assigned by aligning CDR3 sequences to IMGT reference sequences. Each retained sequence needed at least a six-nucleotide match to both a V gene segment and a J gene segment. A rearrangement counted as productive if the CDR3 had no stop codons and remained in frame with V and J, and every other rearrangement counted as non-productive. Following IMGT convention, CDR3 was defined as the stretch from the second conserved V-encoded cysteine to the conserved J-encoded phenylalanine. Sequences without an unambiguous match to a single V gene segment were excluded from the earlier analysis of a few hundred of the donors. An earlier analysis of about 600 of the donors called V segments functional above 56.7% productive rearrangements and segregating when the between-donor standard deviation exceeded 5%. A statistical classification framework was built for diagnosing cytomegalovirus status from the catalog of TCR beta chain sequences. In a later analysis, TCR nucleotide sequences were compared against IMGT/GENE-DB human TR gene sequences so that V and J genes could be assigned. Using the TCRdist pipeline, a later analysis assigned CDR3 sequences along with most-parsimonious VDJ recombination scenarios. In a later analysis, each TCR beta chain was defined by its CDR3 amino acid sequence together with its V-gene family, and reads lacking a unique V-gene family were excluded. A later analysis removed several hundred highly shared, low-generation-probability nucleotide sequences to deal with suspected cross-contamination and a sequencing artifact. In a later analysis, a clonal expansion index for each public chain was calculated from normalized within-repertoire ranks of inferred template counts. In a later analysis, generation probabilities were computed using a VDJ recombination model fitted to out-of-frame rearrangements, and the results were checked against IGoR. A later analysis scored TCR-TCR, TCR-HLA and TCR-CMV co-occurrence with hypergeometric tests, applying a repertoire-size bias correction to TCR pairs. A later analysis estimated false discovery rates by permuting HLA or CMV assignments 20 times. In a later analysis, co-occurring TCRs were grouped using DBSCAN, and TCRdist sequence similarity was added for clustering within HLA-allele-positive subsets. Repertoires with fewer than 30,000 or more than 120,000 public chains, plus five repertoires with anomalous nucleotide sharing, were excluded from co-occurrence clustering. TCRdb provides this immuneACCESS table in a form limited to in-frame rearrangements. Some clones are lacking; in checked studies, under half of them reflect an unresolved V gene, and why the rest are absent is not known. V and J calls and clone size are those listed in that table; D and trimming were worked out from the DNA. The sample includes about 160,000 clones, with 50% to 75% observed a single time. The ten top clones hold approximately 6.5% of the sample.

The cohort consisted of 670 or so healthy bone marrow donors. At the time of sampling, every cohort member was nominally healthy, though immune exposures that went unrecorded were likely present. The donor tested CMV seropositive, placing the donor among the 289 seropositive members of the cohort. A peripheral blood sample was provided by each donor, and peripheral blood mononuclear cells were used for TCR beta sequencing. The Qiagen DNeasy Blood Extraction Kit was used to extract genomic DNA from the blood cell samples. For this clone: Its antigen specificity is not known. There are no base qualities to consult, and no much larger clone falls within one base.

Specimen: PBMCs. This clonotype was obtained from a woman aged 55 to 70 in good health and CMV-seropositive.

The CDR3 region has the sequence CASRGLAGGHLSYNEQFF. The DNA reads as follows: TGCGCCAGCAGGGGACTAGCGGGAGGTCACCTCTCCTACAATGAGCAGTTCTTC. The chain links TRBV10-2 with TRBJ2-1; 15 bases in the middle match TRBD2. From V the trimming removes 6 bases and from J it removes 0 bases, while the gene matches leave 6 bases of the junction unaccounted for. CDR1 WSHSY and CDR2 SAAADI are derived from the germline V gene. The CDR3 holds 18 amino acids from the cysteine to the phenylalanine. Of the read, only the CDR3 DNA is kept; its 54 bases are in frame from base 1.